This section outlines one T cell receptor beta chain sequence together with its context. The data were taken from a study of blood T cell repertoires in COVID-19. As for the study in general: Samples of COVID-19 (acute and convalescent) were obtained from the United States, Italy and Spain. From T cells, B-cell-depleted T cells, or PBMCs came the material, which was cDNA or gDNA.

V gave up 1 base and J gave up 2 bases, with 10 bases separating them. CDR3 size: 14 residues. The germline gives CDR1 SGHRS, CDR2 YFSETQ. Authors' processing steps: Counts of nucleated cells, estimated from reference gene primer amplification, were obtained. Data came from immunoSEQ multiplex PCR; TCRdb stores just in-frame clones and leaves some out. V and J calls plus clone size are reproduced from that table; the DNA served to infer D and trimming. The repertoire holds 20,000 to 25,000 clones, with about nine tenths as singletons. The receptor's source is a human donor with active COVID-19. The donor label of this sample is uncertain. What was sequenced was peripheral blood. This chain connects TRBV5-1 to TRBJ2-7, with D possibly TRBD2 on 6 matching bases. The CDR3 protein is CASSLSSGTYEQYF. The CDR3 DNA is TGCGCCAGCAGCTTGAGTAGCGGTACCTACGAGCAGTACTTC.